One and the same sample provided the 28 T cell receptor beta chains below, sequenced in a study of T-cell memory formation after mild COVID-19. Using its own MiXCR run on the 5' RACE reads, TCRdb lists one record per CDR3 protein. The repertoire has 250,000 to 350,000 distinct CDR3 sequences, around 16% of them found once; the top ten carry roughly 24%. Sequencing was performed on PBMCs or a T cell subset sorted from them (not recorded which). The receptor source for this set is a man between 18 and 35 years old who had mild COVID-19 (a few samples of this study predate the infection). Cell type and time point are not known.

CDR3 amino acids: CASSLTGAYNSPLHF. The CDR3 DNA sequence: TGTGCCAGCAGCTTAACCGGGGCATATAATTCACCCCTCCACTTT. The V gene is TRBV7-9, the J gene TRBJ1-6, with D possibly matching TRBD1 (5 bases). Germline loops: CDR1 SEHNR, CDR2 FQNEAQ (reference sequence). This CDR3 is 15 amino acids long. V was pared by 2 bases and J by 4 bases, with 9 bases between.

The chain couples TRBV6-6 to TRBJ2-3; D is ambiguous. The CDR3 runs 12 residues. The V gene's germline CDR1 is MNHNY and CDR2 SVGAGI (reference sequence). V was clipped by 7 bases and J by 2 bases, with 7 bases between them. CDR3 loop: CASTGDTDTQYF. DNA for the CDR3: TGTGCCAGCACTGGAGACACAGATACGCAGTATTTT.

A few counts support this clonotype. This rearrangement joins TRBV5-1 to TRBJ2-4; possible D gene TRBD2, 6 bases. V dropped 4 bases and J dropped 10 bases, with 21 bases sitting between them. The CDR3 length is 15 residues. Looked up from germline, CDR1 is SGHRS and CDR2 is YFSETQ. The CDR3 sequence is CASSPGWRGREIQYF. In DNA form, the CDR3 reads TGCGCCAGCAGCCCCGGTTGGCGGGGCCGGGAAATTCAGTACTTC.

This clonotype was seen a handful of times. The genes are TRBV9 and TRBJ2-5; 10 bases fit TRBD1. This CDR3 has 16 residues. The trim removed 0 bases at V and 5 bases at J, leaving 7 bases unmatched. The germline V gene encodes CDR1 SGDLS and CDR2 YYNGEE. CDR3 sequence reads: CASSVGGDRGRETQYF. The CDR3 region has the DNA TGTGCCAGCAGCGTAGGAGGGGACAGGGGACGCGAGACCCAGTACTTC.

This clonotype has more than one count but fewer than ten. The DNA for the CDR3 is TGTGCCAGCAGCCTCGGACAGGGGGCCGGTGGGGCCAACGTCCTGACTTTC. It yields the protein CASSLGQGAGGANVLTF. The chain uses TRBV28 and TRBJ2-6; 11 bases are shared with TRBD1. The germline gives CDR1 MDHEN, CDR2 SYDVKM. V was clipped by 6 bases and J by 3 bases; unmatched bases: 7. This CDR3 has 17 residues.

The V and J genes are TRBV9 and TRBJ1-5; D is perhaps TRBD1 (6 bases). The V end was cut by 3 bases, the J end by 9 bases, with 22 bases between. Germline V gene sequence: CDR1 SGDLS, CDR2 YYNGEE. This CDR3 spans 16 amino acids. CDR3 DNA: TGTGCCAGCAGCGCTGGAAAGGGGGGGTTCGCAGGGCCCCAGCATTTT. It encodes CASSAGKGGFAGPQHF.

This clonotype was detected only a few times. The DNA of the CDR3 is TGCGCCAGCAGCGACACAGGGGGCGTTAATGAAAAACTGTTTTTT. This codes for CASSDTGGVNEKLFF. The chain combines TRBV5-1 with TRBJ1-4; TRBD1 aligns across 9 bases. This CDR3 comprises 15 residues. Per the germline V gene, CDR1 is SGHRS and CDR2 is YFSETQ. After removal of 4 bases from V and 4 bases from J, the junction contained 5 bases not matched to a gene.

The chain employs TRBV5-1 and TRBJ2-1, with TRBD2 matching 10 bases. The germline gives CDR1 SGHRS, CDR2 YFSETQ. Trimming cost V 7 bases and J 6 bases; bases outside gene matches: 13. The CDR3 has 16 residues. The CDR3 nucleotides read TGCGCCAGCTCCCGGGCTAGCGGGGGAAATAGCAATGAGCAGTTCTTC. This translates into CASSRASGGNSNEQFF.

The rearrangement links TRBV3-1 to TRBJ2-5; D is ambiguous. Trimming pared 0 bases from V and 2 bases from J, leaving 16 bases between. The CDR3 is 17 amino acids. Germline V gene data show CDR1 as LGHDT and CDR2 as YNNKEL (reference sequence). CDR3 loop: CASSQDWAERPQETQYF. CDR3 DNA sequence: TGTGCCAGCAGCCAAGATTGGGCAGAGAGGCCACAAGAGACCCAGTACTTC.

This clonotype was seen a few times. In nucleotides, the CDR3 is TGTGCCAGCCCCGGAACCGACAATGAGCAGTTCTTC. It translates to CASPGTDNEQFF. V and J are TRBV27 and TRBJ2-1, with D unresolved. Trimming pared 8 bases from V and 5 bases from J, leaving 10 bases between. The germline CDR1 and CDR2 sequences are MNHEY and SMNVEV (reference sequence). This CDR3 is built from 12 residues.

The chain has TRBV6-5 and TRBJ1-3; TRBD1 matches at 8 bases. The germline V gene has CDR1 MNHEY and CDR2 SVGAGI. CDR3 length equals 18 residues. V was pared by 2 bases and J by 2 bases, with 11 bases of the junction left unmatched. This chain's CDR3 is CASSYQNPRDRTGNTIYF. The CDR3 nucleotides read TGTGCCAGCAGTTACCAAAACCCCCGGGACAGGACTGGAAACACCATATATTTT.

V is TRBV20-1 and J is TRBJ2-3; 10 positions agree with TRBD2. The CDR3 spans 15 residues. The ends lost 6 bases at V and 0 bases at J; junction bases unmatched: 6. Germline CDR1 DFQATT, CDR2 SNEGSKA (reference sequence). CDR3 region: CSASSGGESTDTQYF. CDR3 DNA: TGCAGTGCCTCTAGCGGGGGCGAGAGCACAGATACGCAGTATTTT.

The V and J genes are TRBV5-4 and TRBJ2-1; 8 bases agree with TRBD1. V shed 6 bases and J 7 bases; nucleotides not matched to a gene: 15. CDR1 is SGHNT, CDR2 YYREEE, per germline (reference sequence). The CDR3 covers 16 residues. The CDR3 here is CASTIGGQGWENEQFF. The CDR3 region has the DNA TGTGCCAGCACCATTGGTGGACAGGGTTGGGAAAATGAGCAGTTCTTC.

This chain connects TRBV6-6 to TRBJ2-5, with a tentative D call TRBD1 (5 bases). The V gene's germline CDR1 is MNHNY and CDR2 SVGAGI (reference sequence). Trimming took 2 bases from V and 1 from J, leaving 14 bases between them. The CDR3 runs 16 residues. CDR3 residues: CASSYGETVLQETQYF. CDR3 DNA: TGTGCCAGCAGTTACGGAGAGACAGTTCTCCAAGAGACCCAGTACTTC.

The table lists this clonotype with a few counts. CDR3 sequence (DNA): TGCGCCAGCAGCCAGCTACCCCCCGGGGCGGGTGGGCAAGAGACCCAGTACTTC. This encodes CASSQLPPGAGGQETQYF. The chain recombines TRBV4-3 with TRBJ2-5; the D gene could be TRBD1 or TRBD2 (5 bases each). This CDR3 contains 18 residues. The V end was cut by 3 bases, the J end by 2 bases, with 22 bases between. CDR1 and CDR2 from the germline V gene are LGHNA and YSLEER.

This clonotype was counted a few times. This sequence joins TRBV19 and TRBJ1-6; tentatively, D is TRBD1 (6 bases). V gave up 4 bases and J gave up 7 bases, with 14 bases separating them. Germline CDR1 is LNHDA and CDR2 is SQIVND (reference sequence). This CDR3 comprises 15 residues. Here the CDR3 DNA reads TGTGCCAGTAGTACCGACGGGGGCTTCAATTCACCCCTCCACTTT. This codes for CASSTDGGFNSPLHF.

CDR3 region: CSVVRMLSTEAFF. The CDR3 bases are TGCAGCGTTGTCCGCATGTTGAGCACTGAAGCTTTCTTT. The chain carries TRBV29-1 and TRBJ1-1, with unresolved D. V was clipped by 4 bases and J by 4 bases, with 13 bases between them. CDR1 and CDR2 from the germline V gene are SQVTM and ANQGSEA. This CDR3 region has 13 residues.

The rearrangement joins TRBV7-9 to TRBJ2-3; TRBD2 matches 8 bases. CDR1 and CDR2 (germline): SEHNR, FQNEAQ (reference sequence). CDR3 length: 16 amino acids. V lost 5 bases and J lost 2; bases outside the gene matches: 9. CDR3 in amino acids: CASSGYGGAPTDTQYF. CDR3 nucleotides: TGTGCCAGCAGCGGCTACGGGGGGGCCCCCACAGATACGCAGTATTTT.

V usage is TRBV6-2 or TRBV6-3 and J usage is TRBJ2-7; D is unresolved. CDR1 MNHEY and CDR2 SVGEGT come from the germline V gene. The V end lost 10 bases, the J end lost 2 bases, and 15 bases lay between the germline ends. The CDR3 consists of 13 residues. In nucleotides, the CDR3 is TGTGCCATCTCCCCAACAGCTACCTACGAGCAGTACTTC. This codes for CAISPTATYEQYF.

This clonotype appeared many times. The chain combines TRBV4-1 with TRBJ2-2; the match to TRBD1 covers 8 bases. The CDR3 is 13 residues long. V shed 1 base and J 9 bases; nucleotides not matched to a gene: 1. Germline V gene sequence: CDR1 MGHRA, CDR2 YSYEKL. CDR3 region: CASSQAGGRELFF. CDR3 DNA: TGCGCCAGCAGCCAAGCAGGGGGCCGGGAGCTGTTTTTT.

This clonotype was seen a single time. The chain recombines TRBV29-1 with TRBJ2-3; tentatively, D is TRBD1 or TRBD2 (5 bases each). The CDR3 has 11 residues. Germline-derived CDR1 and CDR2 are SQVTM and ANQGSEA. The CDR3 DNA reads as TGCAGTGTGCCTTGGGGGGATACGCAGTATTTT. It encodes CSVPWGDTQYF.

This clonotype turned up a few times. CDR3 nucleotide sequence: TGTGCCAGCACCCCGACAGGGGCCCAATTAGGCAATTCACCCCTCCACTTT. This encodes CASTPTGAQLGNSPLHF. This chain connects TRBV7-2 to TRBJ1-6; TRBD1 matches at 8 bases. CDR3 length equals 17 residues. Losses at the gene ends were 7 bases for V and 7 bases for J; bases not matched to a gene: 15. CDR1 and CDR2 (germline): SGHTA, FQGNSA.

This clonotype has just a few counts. The CDR3, as DNA: TGTGCCAGCAGTTTATCGATTAACACTGAAGCTTTCTTT. This gives the protein CASSLSINTEAFF. The genes are TRBV12-3 or TRBV12-4 and TRBJ1-1; D unclear. This CDR3 is built from 13 residues. Trimming stripped 2 bases from V and 2 bases from J, with 6 bases between.

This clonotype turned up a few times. CDR3 region: CASSVSPGQHTDTQYF. CDR3 DNA sequence: TGTGCCAGCAGCGTTAGTCCGGGACAGCACACAGATACGCAGTATTTT. The chain employs TRBV9 and TRBJ2-3; 7 bases are shared with TRBD1. From germline, CDR1 is SGDLS and CDR2 YYNGEE. V lost 2 bases, J lost 2 bases, and 8 bases stayed unmatched. This CDR3 has 16 residues. Filled out from reference TRBV9 and TRBJ2-3, the complete variable domain reads DSGVTQTPKHLITATGQRVTLRCSPRSGDLSVYWYQQSLDQGLQFLIQYYNGEERAKGNILERFSAQQFPDLHSELNLSSLELGDSALYFCASSVSPGQHTDTQYFGPGTRLTVL.

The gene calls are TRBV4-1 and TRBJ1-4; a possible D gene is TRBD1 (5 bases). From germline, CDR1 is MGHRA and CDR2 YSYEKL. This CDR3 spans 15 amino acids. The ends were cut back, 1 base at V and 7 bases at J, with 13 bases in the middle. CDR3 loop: CASSQVGVGGEKLFF. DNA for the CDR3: TGCGCCAGCAGCCAAGTTGGGGTCGGGGGTGAAAAACTGTTTTTT.

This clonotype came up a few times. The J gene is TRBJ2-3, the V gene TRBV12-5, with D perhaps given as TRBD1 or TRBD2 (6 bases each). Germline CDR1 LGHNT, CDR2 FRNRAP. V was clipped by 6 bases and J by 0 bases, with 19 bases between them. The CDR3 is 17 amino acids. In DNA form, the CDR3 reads TGTGCTAGTGGACCTGGGGTAGGGGGGATTAGCACAGATACGCAGTATTTT. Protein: CASGPGVGGISTDTQYF. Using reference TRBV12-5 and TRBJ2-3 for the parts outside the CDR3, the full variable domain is DARVTQTPRHKVTEMGQEVTMRCQPILGHNTVFWYRQTMMQGLELLAYFRNRAPLDDSGMPKDRFSAEMPDATLATLKIQPSEPRDSAVYFCASGPGVGGISTDTQYFGPGTRLTVL.

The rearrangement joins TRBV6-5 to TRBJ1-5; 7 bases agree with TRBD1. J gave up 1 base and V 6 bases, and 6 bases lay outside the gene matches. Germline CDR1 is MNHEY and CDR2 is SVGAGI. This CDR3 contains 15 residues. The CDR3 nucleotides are TGTGCCAGCAGACCGACAGGGATAAGCAATCAGCCCCAGCATTTT. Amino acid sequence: CASRPTGISNQPQHF.

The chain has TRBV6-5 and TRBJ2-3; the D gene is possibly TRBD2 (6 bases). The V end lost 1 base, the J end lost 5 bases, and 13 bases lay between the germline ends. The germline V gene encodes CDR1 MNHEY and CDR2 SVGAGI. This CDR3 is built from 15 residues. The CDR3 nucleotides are TGTGCCAGCAGTTACTGGCGGGGCGAAGAAGATACGCAGTATTTT. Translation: CASSYWRGEEDTQYF.